The clone carrying this T cell receptor (beta chain) has a count of ten or more. The antigen remains unidentified. Germline CDR1 MDHEN, CDR2 SYDVKM. This CDR3 contains 14 residues. The V end lost 4 bases, the J end lost 8 bases, and 17 bases lay between the germline ends. The data belong to a study of T-cell reconstitution after alpha-beta-depleted transplantation in children. Study results and caveats: Newly produced T cells mostly accounted for T-cell counts and diversity one year post-transplant. By about two months after transplant, alpha-beta T cells reportedly arose from several hundred graft clones that had expanded. The high TCRbeta diversity at day 60 in some patients came from surviving recipient T cells and thymic progenitors.

TCRbeta library preparation incorporated unique molecular identifiers. Each CDR3 protein gets one entry after TCRdb re-called the PCR reads with MiXCR. Of about 830,000 distinct CDR3 sequences listed, approximately 15% are singletons. This TCR came from a male patient under 18 who had a stem cell transplant for acute lymphoblastic leukemia, so the T cells may come from the graft donor. The sample in question was PBMCs, mostly from graft donor cells, obtained 360 days after TCRalphabeta/CD19-depleted stem cell transplant. The chain combines TRBV28 with TRBJ2-5, with a weak D call TRBD2 (6 bases). In DNA form, the CDR3 reads TGTGCCAGCAGTTGGGGCGGAGGGGCCTTCACCCAGTACTTC. This translates into CASSWGGGAFTQYF.